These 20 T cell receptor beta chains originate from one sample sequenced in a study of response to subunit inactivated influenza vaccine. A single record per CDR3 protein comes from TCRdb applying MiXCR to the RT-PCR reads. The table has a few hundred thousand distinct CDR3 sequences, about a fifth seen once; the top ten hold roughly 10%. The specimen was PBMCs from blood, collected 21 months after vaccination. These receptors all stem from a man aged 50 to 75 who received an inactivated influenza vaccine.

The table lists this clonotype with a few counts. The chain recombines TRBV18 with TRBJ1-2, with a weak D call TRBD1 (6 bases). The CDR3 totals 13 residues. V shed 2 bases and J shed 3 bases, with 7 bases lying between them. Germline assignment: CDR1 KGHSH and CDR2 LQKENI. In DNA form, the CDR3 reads TGTGCCAGCTCACCAAGACAGGACTATGGCTACACCTTC. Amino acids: CASSPRQDYGYTF.

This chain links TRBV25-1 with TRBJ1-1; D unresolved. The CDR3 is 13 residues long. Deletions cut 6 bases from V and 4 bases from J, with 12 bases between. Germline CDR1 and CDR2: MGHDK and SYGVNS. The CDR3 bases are TGTGCCAGCAGGTACCACCGATCCACTGAAGCTTTCTTT. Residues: CASRYHRSTEAFF. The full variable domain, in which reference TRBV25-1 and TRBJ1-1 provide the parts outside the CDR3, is EADIYQTPRYLVIGTGKKITLECSQTMGHDKMYWYQQDPGMELHLIHYSYGVNSTEKGDLSSESTVSRIRTEHFPLTLESARPSHTSQYLCASRYHRSTEAFFGQGTRLTVV.

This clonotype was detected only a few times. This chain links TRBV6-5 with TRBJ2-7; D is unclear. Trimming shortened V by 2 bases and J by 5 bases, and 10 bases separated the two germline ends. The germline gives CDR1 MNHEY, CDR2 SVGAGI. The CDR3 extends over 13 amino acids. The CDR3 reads CASSYGPNDEQYF. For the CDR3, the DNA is TGTGCCAGCAGTTACGGCCCCAACGACGAGCAGTACTTC.

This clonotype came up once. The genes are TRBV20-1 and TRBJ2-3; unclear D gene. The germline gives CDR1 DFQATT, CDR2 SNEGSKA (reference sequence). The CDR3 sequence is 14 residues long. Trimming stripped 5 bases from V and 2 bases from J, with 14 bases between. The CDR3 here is CSALASRATDTQYF. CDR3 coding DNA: TGCAGTGCTCTCGCCAGCAGAGCCACAGATACGCAGTATTTT.

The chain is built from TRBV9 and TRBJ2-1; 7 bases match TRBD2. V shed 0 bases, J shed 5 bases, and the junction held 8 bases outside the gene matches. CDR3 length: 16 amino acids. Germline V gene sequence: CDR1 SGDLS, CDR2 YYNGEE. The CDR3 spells CASSVELLGTNNEQFF. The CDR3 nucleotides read TGTGCCAGCAGCGTAGAGTTGTTGGGGACTAACAATGAGCAGTTCTTC.

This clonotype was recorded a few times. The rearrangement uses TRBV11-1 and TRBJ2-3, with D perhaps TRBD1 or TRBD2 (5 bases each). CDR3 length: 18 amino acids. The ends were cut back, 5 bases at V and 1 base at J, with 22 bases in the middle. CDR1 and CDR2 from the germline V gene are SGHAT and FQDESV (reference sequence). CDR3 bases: TGTGCCAGCAGCAAATCCCGGGGCCCGAGTCCCCGCACAGATACGCAGTATTTT. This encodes CASSKSRGPSPRTDTQYF.

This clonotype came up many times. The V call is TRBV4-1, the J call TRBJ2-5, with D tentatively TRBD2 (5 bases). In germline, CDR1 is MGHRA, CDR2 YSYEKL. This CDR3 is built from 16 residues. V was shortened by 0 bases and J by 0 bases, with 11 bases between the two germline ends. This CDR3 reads CASSQDPSGDQETQYF. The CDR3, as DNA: TGCGCCAGCAGCCAAGACCCGTCCGGGGACCAAGAGACCCAGTACTTC.

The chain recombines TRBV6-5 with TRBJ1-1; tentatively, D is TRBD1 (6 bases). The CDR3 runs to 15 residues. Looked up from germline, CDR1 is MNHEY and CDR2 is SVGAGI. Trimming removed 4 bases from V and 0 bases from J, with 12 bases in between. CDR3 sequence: CASSLGHRMNTEAFF. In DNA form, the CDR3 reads TGTGCCAGCAGTTTGGGACACCGAATGAACACTGAAGCTTTCTTT.

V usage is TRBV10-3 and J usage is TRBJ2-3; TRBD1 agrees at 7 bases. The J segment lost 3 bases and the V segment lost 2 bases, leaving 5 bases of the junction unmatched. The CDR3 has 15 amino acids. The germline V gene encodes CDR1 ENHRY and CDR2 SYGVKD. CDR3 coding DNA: TGTGCCATCAGTGAGAACGGACAGGTAACAGATACGCAGTATTTT. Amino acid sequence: CAISENGQVTDTQYF.

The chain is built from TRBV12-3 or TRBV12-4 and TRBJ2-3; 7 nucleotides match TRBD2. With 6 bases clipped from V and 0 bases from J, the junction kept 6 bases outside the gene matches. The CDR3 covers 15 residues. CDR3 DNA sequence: TGTGCCAGCAGGCGTAGCGGGTCTAGCACAGATACGCAGTATTTT. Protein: CASRRSGSSTDTQYF.

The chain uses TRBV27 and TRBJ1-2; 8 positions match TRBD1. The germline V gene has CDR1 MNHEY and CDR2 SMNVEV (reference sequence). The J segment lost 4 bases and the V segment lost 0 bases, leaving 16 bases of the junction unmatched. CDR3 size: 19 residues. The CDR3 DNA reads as TGTGCCAGCAGTTTATCATCTCGCCAGGGGGCGAGGTTTGGCTATGGCTACACCTTC. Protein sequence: CASSLSSRQGARFGYGYTF.

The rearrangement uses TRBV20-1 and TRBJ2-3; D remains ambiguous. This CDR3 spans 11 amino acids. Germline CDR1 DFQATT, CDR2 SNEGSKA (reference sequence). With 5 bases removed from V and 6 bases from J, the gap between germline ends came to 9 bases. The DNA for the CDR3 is TGCAGTGCTGAGCGAGGCGATACGCAGTATTTT. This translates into CSAERGDTQYF.

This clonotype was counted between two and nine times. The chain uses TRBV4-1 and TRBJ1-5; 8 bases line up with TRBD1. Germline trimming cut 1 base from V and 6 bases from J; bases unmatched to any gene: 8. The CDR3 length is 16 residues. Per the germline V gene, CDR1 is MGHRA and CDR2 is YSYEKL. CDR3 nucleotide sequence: TGCGCCAGCAGCCAAGGTATTGGACAGGGATTTCAGCCCCAGCATTTT. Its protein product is CASSQGIGQGFQPQHF.

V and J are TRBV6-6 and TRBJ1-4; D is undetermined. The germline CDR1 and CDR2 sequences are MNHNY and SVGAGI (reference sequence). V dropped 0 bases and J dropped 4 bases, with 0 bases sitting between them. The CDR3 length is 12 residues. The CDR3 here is CASSYSNEKLFF. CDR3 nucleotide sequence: TGTGCCAGCAGTTACTCTAATGAAAAACTGTTTTTT.

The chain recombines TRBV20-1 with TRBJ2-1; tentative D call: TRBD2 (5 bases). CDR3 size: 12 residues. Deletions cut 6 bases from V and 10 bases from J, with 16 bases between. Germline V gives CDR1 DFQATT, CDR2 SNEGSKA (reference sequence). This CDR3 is CSARVAGREQFF. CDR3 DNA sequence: TGCAGTGCGCGGGTAGCAGGAAGGGAGCAGTTCTTC.

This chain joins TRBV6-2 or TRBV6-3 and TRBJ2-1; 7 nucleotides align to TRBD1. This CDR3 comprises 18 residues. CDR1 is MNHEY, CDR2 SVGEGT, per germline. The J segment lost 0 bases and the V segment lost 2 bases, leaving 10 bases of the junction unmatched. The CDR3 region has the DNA TGTGCCAGCAGTTACAGCCACAGGGGCCAAAGCTCCTACAATGAGCAGTTCTTC. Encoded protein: CASSYSHRGQSSYNEQFF.

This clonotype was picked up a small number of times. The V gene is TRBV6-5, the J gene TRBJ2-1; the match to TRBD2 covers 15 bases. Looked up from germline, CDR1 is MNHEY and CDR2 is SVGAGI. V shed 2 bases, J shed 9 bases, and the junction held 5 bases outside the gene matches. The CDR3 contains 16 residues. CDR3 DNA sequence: TGTGCCAGCAGTTACAGCCAGGGACTAGCGGGAGGTGAGCAGTTCTTC. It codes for CASSYSQGLAGGEQFF.

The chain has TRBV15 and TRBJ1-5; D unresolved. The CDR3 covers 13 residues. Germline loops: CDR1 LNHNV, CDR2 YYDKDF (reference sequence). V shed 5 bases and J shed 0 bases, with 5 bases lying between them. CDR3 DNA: TGTGCCACCAGCGCTCTTAGCAATCAGCCCCAGCATTTT. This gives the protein CATSALSNQPQHF.

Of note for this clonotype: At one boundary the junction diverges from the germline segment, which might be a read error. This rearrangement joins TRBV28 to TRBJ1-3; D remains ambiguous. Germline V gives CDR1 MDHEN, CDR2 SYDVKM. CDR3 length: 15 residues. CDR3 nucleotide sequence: TGTGCCGGCAGTTTACTCGGGTTTTCAGGAAACACCATATATTTT. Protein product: CAGSLLGFSGNTIYF.

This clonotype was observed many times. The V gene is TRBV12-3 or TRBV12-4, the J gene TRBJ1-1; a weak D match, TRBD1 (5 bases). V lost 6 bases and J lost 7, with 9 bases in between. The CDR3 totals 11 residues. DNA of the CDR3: TGTGCCAGCAGCCGAAGGGGTGAAGCTTTCTTT. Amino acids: CASSRRGEAFF.